The 8 T cell receptor beta chains reported below all come from one sample, sequenced in a study of CD8+ T cells in alopecia areata. cDNA prepared by RNA extraction and subsequent reverse transcription served as the template for sequencing. Here immunoSEQ multiplex PCR was the method, and the copy in TCRdb shows in-frame clones only, minus some. Among fewer than 250,000 clones, around 62% were seen once, and the ten largest hold 0.45%. Sequenced here: CD4+ T cells sorted from blood, sampled at week 0. Receptors were obtained from a human donor with alopecia areata.

The chain employs TRBV5-4 and TRBJ2-7, with 13 bases matching TRBD2. The J segment lost 3 bases and the V segment lost 4 bases, leaving 4 bases of the junction unmatched. The CDR3 is 15 amino acids. Germline lookup yields CDR1 SGHNT and CDR2 YYREEE (reference sequence). The CDR3 sequence is CASSQGLAGVYEQYF. In DNA, the CDR3 is TGTGCCAGCAGCCAAGGACTAGCGGGAGTCTACGAGCAGTACTTC.

The chain carries TRBV4-1 and TRBJ2-7, with TRBD1 matching over 9 bases. The CDR3 covers 15 residues. V lost 6 bases to trimming and J lost 5 bases; unmatched junction nucleotides: 11. Germline loops: CDR1 MGHRA, CDR2 YSYEKL. CDR3 amino acids: CASRAGTGNLHEQYF. Written as DNA, the CDR3 is TGCGCCAGCAGGGCCGGGACAGGGAATCTACACGAGCAGTACTTC.

The rearrangement joins TRBV30 to TRBJ1-2, with TRBD1 identical over 7 bases. With V trimmed by 4 bases and J by 4 bases, 6 bases remained unmatched. This CDR3 is 13 amino acids long. Germline V CDR1 and CDR2: GTSNPN, SVGIG (reference sequence). DNA of the CDR3: TGTGCCTGGACTTTAGGGACAGCCTATGGCTACACCTTC. This sequence encodes CAWTLGTAYGYTF.

The J gene is TRBJ2-2, the V gene TRBV29-1; D call uncertain. The CDR3 extends over 11 amino acids. With 5 bases removed from V and 7 bases from J, the gap between germline ends came to 8 bases. Germline CDR1 SQVTM, CDR2 ANQGSEA. The CDR3 spells CSVKAGGELFF. DNA of the CDR3: TGCAGCGTTAAAGCTGGCGGGGAGCTGTTTTTT.

The chain carries TRBV7-9 and TRBJ1-2; the D gene is possibly TRBD1 (6 bases). This CDR3 contains 13 residues. CDR1 and CDR2 (germline): SEHNR, FQNEAQ (reference sequence). Trimming took off 4 bases at V and 5 bases at J, with 11 bases between the two ends. CDR3 region: CASSSGQLYGYTF. As DNA, the CDR3 is TGTGCCAGCAGCTCCGGACAGTTATATGGCTACACCTTC.

The chain carries TRBV29-1 and TRBJ2-3; possible D gene TRBD1, 7 bases. Trimming removed 4 bases at V and 2 bases at J, with 13 bases between. The CDR3 has 14 amino acids. CDR1 is SQVTM and CDR2 is ANQGSEA in the germline V gene. The CDR3 DNA reads as TGCAGCGTTGCTCTCAGGGGGGCCACAGATACGCAGTATTTT. Translating it yields CSVALRGATDTQYF.

The chain couples TRBV30 to TRBJ1-1; the match to TRBD1 covers 9 bases. There are 13 residues in the CDR3. The germline V gene encodes CDR1 GTSNPN and CDR2 SVGIG (reference sequence). With 2 bases clipped from V and 4 bases from J, the junction kept 2 bases outside the gene matches. CDR3 in amino acids: CAWSLQGATEAFF. The DNA for the CDR3 is TGTGCCTGGAGTTTACAGGGGGCCACTGAAGCTTTCTTT.

J is TRBJ2-3 and V is TRBV29-1; D is perhaps TRBD2 (6 bases). V lost 4 bases to trimming and J lost 6 bases, with 17 bases between them. The CDR3 contains 14 residues. Germline-derived CDR1 and CDR2 are SQVTM and ANQGSEA. The CDR3 sequence: CSVVSQTSRDTQYF. The CDR3 coding sequence is TGCAGCGTTGTCTCCCAGACTAGTAGGGATACGCAGTATTTT.